The rows below give T cell receptor beta chains drawn from one sample of a study of CD8+ T cells in alopecia areata. TCRdb's copy holds only in-frame clones and misses some; the assay was immunoSEQ multiplex PCR. The table shows around 140,000 clones, with roughly 46% occurring only once. The sequencing used CD4+ T cells sorted from blood, collected at week 0. All receptors come from a human donor with alopecia areata. CDR3s include the opening cysteine and the closing phenylalanine or tryptophan. D genes are given only for firm matches. Size values are once, few and many counts, or a class for expanded clones, and some rows have none.

j_call d_call v_call clone_size cdr3_nt cdr3_aa
TRBJ2-7 - TRBV19 few TGTGCCAGTAGTATAAACGGCGGGAAGGAGCAGTACTTC CASSINGGKEQYF
TRBJ1-3 - TRBV4-3 - TGCGCCAGCAGCCAATCCAGCGTGAGCTCTGGAAACACCATATATTTT CASSQSSVSSGNTIYF
TRBJ2-7 TRBD1 TRBV30 - TGTGCCTTACGACAGGGTATCCCCTACGAGCAGTACTTC CALRQGIPYEQYF
TRBJ1-5 TRBD1 TRBV30 - TGTGCCTGGAGCTGGACAGGGAGCAATCAGCCCCAGCATTTT CAWSWTGSNQPQHF
TRBJ2-6 TRBD1 TRBV19 few TGTGCCAGTAGCCCAGGGGGCCCTGGGGCCAACGTCCTGACTTTC CASSPGGPGANVLTF
TRBJ2-7 - TRBV7-2 medium-sized TGTGCCAGCAGCTTAGCCAGAACCTACGAGCAGTACTTC CASSLARTYEQYF
TRBJ2-1 - TRBV29-1 - TGCAGCGTTCATCGAGCGCTAGCCTACAATGAGCAGTTCTTC CSVHRALAYNEQFF
TRBJ2-7 - TRBV19 - TGTGCCAGTAGTCCCTCGGCTAGGGTCGGCGAGCAGTACTTC CASSPSARVGEQYF
TRBJ1-1 - TRBV30 - TGTGCCTGGAGTGTGGGCAGGGGGAACACTGAAGCTTTCTTT CAWSVGRGNTEAFF
TRBJ1-1 TRBD1 TRBV7-2 once TGTGCCAGCAGCCTCGACAGGGTCAACACTGAAGCTTTCTTT CASSLDRVNTEAFF
TRBJ2-2 TRBD2 TRBV7-2 few TGTGCCAGCAGCTGGACTAGCGGGATTGACACCGGGGAGCTGTTTTTT CASSWTSGIDTGELFF
TRBJ1-5 - TRBV5-1 once TGCGCCAGCAGCTTCGGTCAGGGAAATCAGCCCCAGCATTTT CASSFGQGNQPQHF
TRBJ2-3 - TRBV4-3 - TGCGCCAGCAGCCAATCCCAGAGCCCAGATACGCAGTATTTT CASSQSQSPDTQYF
TRBJ2-3 - TRBV30 - TGTGCCTGGAGTGTACTCAGAGATACGCAGTATTTT CAWSVLRDTQYF
TRBJ2-7 TRBD1 TRBV29-1 - TGCAGCGCCGGACAGGGTGCCTCCTACGAGCAGTACTTC CSAGQGASYEQYF
TRBJ2-7 - TRBV5-1 - TGCGCCAGCAGCCAAGACACTTACGAGCAGTACTTC CASSQDTYEQYF
TRBJ2-1 TRBD2 TRBV6-1 few TGTGCCAGCAGTGGGTTTTGGGGACTAGACTACAATGAGCAGTTCTTC CASSGFWGLDYNEQFF
TRBJ2-5 TRBD1 TRBV15 few TGTGCCACCAGCAGAGGAGAGGGGGCCCAAGAGACCCAGTACTTC CATSRGEGAQETQYF
TRBJ2-2 - TRBV11-3 - TGTGCCAGCAGCTTCAGAAGGGGACCTCGGAGCACCGGGGAGCTGTTTTTT CASSFRRGPRSTGELFF
TRBJ2-5 TRBD2 TRBV9 - TGTGCCAGCAGCCCTCCCCCAACTAGCGTCAAAGAGACCCAGTACTTC CASSPPPTSVKETQYF
TRBJ2-6 TRBD1 TRBV30 - TGTGCCTGGAGCCGATACAGGGGATCCTATACTGGGGCCAACGTCCTGACTTTC CAWSRYRGSYTGANVLTF
TRBJ2-5 TRBD2 TRBV18 - TGTGCCAGCTCACCTCTAGCGGGAGTAAGTGAGACCCAGTACTTC CASSPLAGVSETQYF
TRBJ2-7 - TRBV4-2 - TGTGCCAGCCGGCCTGGAGGGGCTACATACGAGCAGTACTTC CASRPGGATYEQYF
TRBJ2-5 TRBD1 TRBV5-1 - TGCGCCAGCTCAAGGACAGGGGAGGAGACCCAGTACTTC CASSRTGEETQYF